This T cell receptor (beta chain) originates from a study of blood T cell repertoires in COVID-19. Overall study context: COVID-19 samples from acute and convalescent phases originated in the United States, Italy and Spain. From T cells, B-cell-depleted T cells, or PBMCs came the material, which was cDNA or gDNA.

Sequencing used immunoSEQ multiplex PCR; TCRdb keeps in-frame clones, though not all of them. The sample carries roughly 300,000 clones, approximately 89% recorded once. Deletions cut 6 bases from V and 4 bases from J, with 10 bases between. The CDR3 covers 13 residues. CDR1 is ENHRY and CDR2 is SYGVKD in the germline V gene. The specimen sequenced was peripheral blood. This sequence originates from a woman aged 50 to 60 who had recovered from COVID-19. The chain carries TRBV10-3 and TRBJ1-5, with D perhaps TRBD1 (6 bases). CDR3 sequence: CAISAGTNQPQHF. The CDR3 region has the DNA TGTGCCATCAGCGCAGGGACAAATCAGCCCCAGCATTTT.